This entry lists 3 T cell receptor beta chains sequenced from one sample in a study of cytomegalovirus exposure and HLA in healthy donors. The PCR made use of 60 Vbeta and 13 Jbeta primers. TCRdb keeps only in-frame clones here, not all; method: immunoSEQ multiplex PCR. The sample includes some 99,000 clones, around four fifths of them seen just once. Sequencing input: PBMCs. The receptors come from a man aged 35-49 years in good health and CMV-seronegative.

The genes are TRBV2 and TRBJ1-6, with a tentative D call TRBD1 (6 bases). Germline V gene data show CDR1 as SNHLY and CDR2 as FYNNEI. The CDR3 is 17 residues long. The V and J ends lost 6 bases and 0 bases respectively, with 15 bases between them. The CDR3 protein is CASSHRTASSYNSPLHF. CDR3 sequence (DNA): TGTGCCAGCAGCCACCGGACAGCGAGCTCCTATAATTCACCCCTCCACTTT. Full variable domain (rest looked up from reference TRBV2 and TRBJ1-6): EPEVTQTPSHQVTQMGQEVILRCVPISNHLYFYWYRQILGQKVEFLVSFYNNEISEKSEIFDDQFSVERPDGSNFTLKIRSTKLEDSAMYFCASSHRTASSYNSPLHFGNGTRLTVT.

In this sample, this clone turned up a few times. The chain combines TRBV7-9 with TRBJ2-5, with D perhaps matching TRBD1 (6 bases). The CDR3 loop spans 13 amino acids. Trimming removed 8 bases from V and 7 bases from J, with 17 bases in between. CDR1 SEHNR and CDR2 FQNEAQ come from the germline V gene (reference sequence). As DNA, the CDR3 is TGTGCCAGCCTTGGCCAGGGGTGGCGGACCCAGTACTTC. Its translation is CASLGQGWRTQYF.

This chain uses TRBV6-5 with TRBJ2-7, with D unclear. Germline values: CDR1 MNHEY, CDR2 SVGAGI. V dropped 10 bases and J dropped 7 bases, with 23 bases sitting between them. The CDR3 is made up of 14 amino acids. In DNA form, the CDR3 reads TGTGCCACCATAGAGTGGCTCCCGTTCGGGGAGCAGTACTTC. This gives the protein CATIEWLPFGEQYF.